Below, 30 T cell receptor beta chains from the same sample are listed, as sequenced in a study of regulatory T cells in long-lasting Graves disease. CDR3 regions were amplified by Arm-PCR using iRepertoire HTBI primers to build TCR beta libraries. One entry per CDR3 protein results from TCRdb running MiXCR on the multiplex PCR reads. The sample lists 560,000 or so distinct CDR3 sequences, 15% to 20% seen once, with around 12% in the top ten. The time point was: newly diagnosed GD, antithyroid drugs for less than 3 months. Extracted PBMC RNA gave rise to the TCR library. This sample also belongs to another study, concerning T cells in Graves' hyperthyroidism and ophthalmopathy.

The starting material was peripheral blood mononuclear cells (PBMCs), obtained at new diagnosis, from a patient treated with antithyroid drugs. All receptors come from a man aged 18 to 29 with Graves disease.

This clonotype has more than one count but fewer than ten. This chain joins TRBV5-5 and TRBJ2-7; TRBD2 matches 7 bases. The J segment lost 2 bases and the V segment lost 7 bases, leaving 15 bases of the junction unmatched. Germline CDR1 and CDR2: SGHKS and YYEKEE (reference sequence). This CDR3 is built from 16 residues. Here the CDR3 reads CASAPPPGRAPYEQYF. The CDR3 DNA follows: TGTGCCAGCGCCCCCCCCCCGGGGAGGGCCCCCTACGAGCAGTACTTC.

This clonotype was observed at least ten times. The rearrangement links TRBV12-3 or TRBV12-4 to TRBJ1-2, with D tentatively TRBD1 (5 bases). The V end lost 6 bases, the J end lost 0 bases, and 11 bases lay between the germline ends. The CDR3 extends over 14 amino acids. CDR3 loop: CASSLQGANYGYTF. Written as DNA, the CDR3 is TGTGCCAGCAGCCTCCAAGGGGCTAACTATGGCTACACCTTC.

V is TRBV6-5 and J is TRBJ1-2; no clear D. This CDR3 region has 15 residues. V was clipped by 0 bases and J by 6 bases, with 14 bases between them. CDR1 and CDR2 from the germline V gene are MNHEY and SVGAGI. The CDR3 DNA is TGTGCCAGCAGTTACTCGAGGTCTTATCAAGATGGCTACACCTTC. The encoded protein is CASSYSRSYQDGYTF.

This clonotype has at least ten counts. The chain uses TRBV5-5 and TRBJ2-5; D call uncertain. The CDR3 covers 11 residues. Trimming stripped 0 bases from V and 7 bases from J, with 4 bases between. Germline-derived CDR1 and CDR2 are SGHKS and YYEKEE (reference sequence). CDR3 residues: CASSLGGTQYF. In nucleotides, the CDR3 is TGTGCCAGCAGCTTGGGTGGGACCCAGTACTTC.

The chain employs TRBV28 and TRBJ2-7, with TRBD2 matching over 13 bases. There are 15 residues in the CDR3. Looked up from germline, CDR1 is MDHEN and CDR2 is SYDVKM. The J segment lost 5 bases and the V segment lost 4 bases, leaving 5 bases of the junction unmatched. CDR3 nucleotide sequence: TGTGCCAGCAGTTCTACTAGCGGGAGGGCAAACGAGCAGTACTTC. It is translated as CASSSTSGRANEQYF. The variable domain in full, completed from reference TRBV28 and TRBJ2-7, reads DVKVTQSSRYLVKRTGEKVFLECVQDMDHENMFWYRQDPGLGLRLIYFSYDVKMKEKGDIPEGYSVSREKKERFSLILESASTNQTSMYLCASSSTSGRANEQYFGPGTRLTVT.

This clonotype was detected ten times or more. The chain has TRBV11-2 and TRBJ2-3, with TRBD2 matching over 8 bases. The V gene's germline CDR1 is SGHAT and CDR2 FQNNGV. The CDR3 length is 16 residues. V shed 2 bases and J 4 bases; nucleotides not matched to a gene: 8. The CDR3 here is CASSLRTGRAADTQYF. The DNA of the CDR3 is TGTGCCAGCAGCTTACGTACCGGGAGGGCGGCAGATACGCAGTATTTT. Together with reference TRBV11-2 and TRBJ2-3, the CDR3 gives the full variable domain: EAGVAQSPRYKIIEKRQSVAFWCNPISGHATLYWYQQILGQGPKLLIQFQNNGVVDDSQLPKDRFSAERLKGVDSTLKIQPAKLEDSAVYLCASSLRTGRAADTQYFGPGTRLTVL.

The V gene is TRBV12-5, the J gene TRBJ1-1, with D possibly TRBD1 on 6 matching bases. CDR3 size: 15 residues. Germline values: CDR1 LGHNT, CDR2 FRNRAP. V was pared by 5 bases and J by 4 bases, with 17 bases between. This CDR3 is CASGPPGARITEAFF. Here the CDR3 DNA reads TGTGCTAGTGGTCCTCCGGGGGCGCGGATCACTGAAGCTTTCTTT.

The V and J genes are TRBV9 and TRBJ2-3; tentative D call: TRBD2 (6 bases). CDR3 length equals 13 residues. V lost 4 bases to trimming and J lost 6 bases, with 12 bases between them. Germline V gene sequence: CDR1 SGDLS, CDR2 YYNGEE. CDR3 amino acids: CASSKRESDTQYF. DNA of the CDR3: TGTGCCAGCAGCAAACGGGAGTCCGATACGCAGTATTTT. The full variable domain, completed using reference TRBV9 and TRBJ2-3, is DSGVTQTPKHLITATGQRVTLRCSPRSGDLSVYWYQQSLDQGLQFLIQYYNGEERAKGNILERFSAQQFPDLHSELNLSSLELGDSALYFCASSKRESDTQYFGPGTRLTVL.

This clonotype appeared a few times. This may arise from a read error, as a much more abundant clone is one base away. Here the CDR3 DNA reads TGCAGTGCCCCCCTGGGGGCGAATGAGCAGCTCTTC. It encodes CSAPLGANEQLF. J is TRBJ2-1 and V is TRBV20-1; D possibly corresponds to TRBD1 (6 bases). In germline, CDR1 is DFQATT, CDR2 SNEGSKA (reference sequence). The CDR3 runs 12 residues.

This rearrangement joins TRBV4-1 to TRBJ2-1; 8 nucleotides align to TRBD2. The DNA end favors TRBJ2-7, so the J call may be wrong. In germline, CDR1 is MGHRA, CDR2 YSYEKL. The CDR3 sequence is 17 residues long. CDR3 coding DNA: TGCGCCAGCAGCCAAGCCGGACTAGCTAGCTCCTACAATGAGCAGTACTTC. It specifies CASSQAGLASSYNEQYF.

On this clonotype itself: Germline and junction disagree at one end, which may indicate a read error. This sequence joins TRBV30 and TRBJ2-1; no reliable D call. Looked up from germline, CDR1 is GTSNPN and CDR2 is SVGIG (reference sequence). The CDR3 totals 13 residues. The CDR3 loop is CAWSRTSCNEQFF. As DNA, the CDR3 is TGTGCCTGGAGCCGGACCTCCTGCAATGAGCAGTTCTTC.

In the case of this clonotype: A far larger clone lies a single base away; this is likely a read error. The V gene is TRBV6-2 or TRBV6-3, the J gene TRBJ2-5, with D possibly being TRBD1 (5 bases). The end of the DNA is better explained by TRBJ2-1, so the J call may be wrong. The CDR3 is made up of 13 amino acids. Germline-derived CDR1 and CDR2 are MNHEY and SVGEGT. CDR3 amino acids: CASSDSGLREQFF. In DNA form, the CDR3 reads TGTGCCAGCAGTGACTCAGGGTTGCGCGAGCAGTTCTTC.

This clonotype has a handful of counts. The CDR3 loop is CSASGQRRYNEQFF. CDR3 bases: TGCAGTGCTAGTGGCCAGCGGAGGTACAATGAGCAGTTCTTC. This chain connects TRBV20-1 to TRBJ2-1, with a weak D call TRBD2 (5 bases). CDR3 length: 14 residues. V dropped 3 bases and J dropped 4 bases, with 13 bases sitting between them. CDR1 is DFQATT, CDR2 SNEGSKA, per germline (reference sequence).

This clonotype was observed at least ten times. This chain uses TRBV11-2 with TRBJ2-3, with D possibly matching TRBD2 (5 bases). V dropped 3 bases and J dropped 4 bases, with 8 bases sitting between them. CDR1 SGHAT and CDR2 FQNNGV come from the germline V gene. This CDR3 comprises 13 residues. In DNA form, the CDR3 reads TGTGCCAGCAGCTTGCGGGTCGCAGATACGCAGTATTTT. Its protein product is CASSLRVADTQYF. Together with reference TRBV11-2 and TRBJ2-3, the CDR3 gives the full variable domain: EAGVAQSPRYKIIEKRQSVAFWCNPISGHATLYWYQQILGQGPKLLIQFQNNGVVDDSQLPKDRFSAERLKGVDSTLKIQPAKLEDSAVYLCASSLRVADTQYFGPGTRLTVL.

This clonotype has a count of ten or more. The V and J genes are TRBV18 and TRBJ2-7; 7 nucleotides line up with TRBD2. This CDR3 has 12 amino acids. Germline V lookup: CDR1 KGHSH, CDR2 LQKENI. CDR3 protein: CGSGGSSDEQYF. DNA of the CDR3: TGTGGCTCGGGCGGGAGTAGCGACGAGCAGTACTTC.

In this sample, this clonotype turned up many times. The chain recombines TRBV28 with TRBJ1-6; TRBD1 matches 10 bases. The CDR3 totals 14 residues. Trimming removed 5 bases from V and 10 bases from J; junction bases left unmatched: 5. The germline V gene encodes CDR1 MDHEN and CDR2 SYDVKM. In DNA form, the CDR3 reads TGTGCCAGCAGTCCTGGACAGGGGGGATCACCCCTCCACTTT. It codes for CASSPGQGGSPLHF.

CDR3: CSAELGTGEAFF. The CDR3 DNA is TGCAGCGCCGAGCTTGGGACAGGGGAAGCTTTCTTT. The V and J genes are TRBV29-1 and TRBJ1-1; 9 nucleotides agree with TRBD1. Losses at the gene ends were 7 bases for V and 8 bases for J; bases not matched to a gene: 8. The CDR3 extends over 12 amino acids. Germline CDR1 is SQVTM and CDR2 is ANQGSEA.

This clonotype was counted ten times or more. The chain has TRBV7-8 and TRBJ1-1, with 7 bases lining up with TRBD1. Germline CDR1 reads SGHVS; CDR2 reads FQNEAQ. This CDR3 is 17 amino acids long. The V and J ends lost 5 bases and 1 base, in that order; junction bases with no gene match: 13. The CDR3 DNA is TGTGCCAGCAGCCCAAGGGGGACAGCGGAAGGGAACACTGAAGCTTTCTTT. This gives the protein CASSPRGTAEGNTEAFF.

This clonotype has more than one count but fewer than ten. The chain links TRBV28 to TRBJ1-4, with unresolved D. Trimming removed 1 base at V and 4 bases at J, with 13 bases between. CDR1 is MDHEN and CDR2 is SYDVKM in the germline V gene. This CDR3 is built from 16 residues. CDR3 nucleotides: TGTGCCAGCAGTTTATATCCGGGCCGGCTTAATGAAAAACTGTTTTTT. Encoded protein: CASSLYPGRLNEKLFF. The variable domain in full, completed from reference TRBV28 and TRBJ1-4, reads DVKVTQSSRYLVKRTGEKVFLECVQDMDHENMFWYRQDPGLGLRLIYFSYDVKMKEKGDIPEGYSVSREKKERFSLILESASTNQTSMYLCASSLYPGRLNEKLFFGSGTQLSVL.

Remarks on this clonotype: The likely explanation is a read error, given a far larger clone one base away. The chain joins TRBV11-1 to TRBJ2-3; no firm D call. The end of the DNA fits TRBJ2-7 better, so the J call may be wrong. The germline gives CDR1 SGHAT, CDR2 FQDESV (reference sequence). This CDR3 contains 12 residues. The CDR3 reads CASRRDAGEQYF. The CDR3 DNA reads TGTGCCAGCAGACGTGACGCCGGTGAGCAGTACTTC.

Comment on this clonotype: One base away lies a much larger clone, so this may be a sequencing read error. V gene TRBV28 combines with J gene TRBJ2-1; 14 bases line up with TRBD2. The J call may be incorrect, as the DNA end agrees better with TRBJ2-7. Germline loops: CDR1 MDHEN, CDR2 SYDVKM. This CDR3 is built from 18 residues. In DNA, the CDR3 is TGTGCCAGCAATAAGCCGACGGGGACTAGCGGGGGTTCGGGTGAGCAGTACTTC. Translation: CASNKPTGTSGGSGEQYF.

This clonotype occurred many times. This chain joins TRBV9 and TRBJ1-1, with a weak D call TRBD1 (5 bases). The CDR3 loop spans 15 amino acids. Trimming left V 3 bases short and J 3 bases short, with 15 bases between. CDR1 SGDLS and CDR2 YYNGEE come from the germline V gene. In DNA, the CDR3 is TGTGCCAGCAGCGAAAGAGGTGGGGCGGACACTGAAGCTTTCTTT. Its translation is CASSERGGADTEAFF.

This clonotype was detected ten times or more. The chain has TRBV5-1 and TRBJ2-3; TRBD2 is a possible D gene (6 bases). The V gene lost 4 bases and the J gene lost 5 bases, with 14 bases spanning the gap. The V gene's germline CDR1 is SGHRS and CDR2 YFSETQ. CDR3 length equals 14 residues. The CDR3 nucleotides read TGCGCCAGCAGCCCCGGGAGACAACGAGATACGCAGTATTTT. It specifies CASSPGRQRDTQYF.

This clonotype came up a few times. The V call is TRBV28, the J call TRBJ1-6; D might be TRBD1 (5 bases). V shed 5 bases and J shed 8 bases, with 16 bases lying between them. Germline lookup yields CDR1 MDHEN and CDR2 SYDVKM. This CDR3 has 15 amino acids. The CDR3 here is CASSPGGTADSPLHF. In DNA form, the CDR3 reads TGTGCCAGCAGTCCCGGGGGGACGGCTGATTCACCCCTCCACTTT.

A few counts support this clonotype. The chain links TRBV19 to TRBJ1-1; TRBD1 matches at 8 bases. Trimming took 1 base from V and 7 from J; bases not matched to a gene: 5. This CDR3 region has 14 residues. CDR1 is LNHDA, CDR2 SQIVND, per germline (reference sequence). The CDR3 DNA is TGTGCCAGTAGTATAGGCGGACAGGGCAGTGAAGCTTTCTTT. The encoded protein is CASSIGGQGSEAFF.

Of note for this clonotype: At one of its ends the junction is not consistent with the germline gene, which may arise from a read error. The chain has TRBV29-1 and TRBJ2-7, with a possible D match to TRBD2 (5 bases). Germline V lookup: CDR1 SQVTM, CDR2 ANQGSEA. The CDR3 loop spans 12 amino acids. The CDR3 DNA reads TGCAACGTTGAGGTCGGGACCTACGAGCAGTACTTC. This encodes CNVEVGTYEQYF.

The chain has TRBV20-1 and TRBJ2-6, with unresolved D. CDR1 is DFQATT, CDR2 SNEGSKA, per germline (reference sequence). There are 16 residues in the CDR3. V gave up 6 bases and J gave up 0 bases, with 15 bases separating them. The CDR3 here is CSASSVGLSGANVLTF. The CDR3, as DNA: TGCAGTGCCTCTTCTGTTGGTCTCTCTGGGGCCAACGTCCTGACTTTC.

To note about this clonotype: A read error likely explains this, since a far larger clone differs by one base. This rearrangement joins TRBV27 to TRBJ2-5, with D hard to call. This CDR3 contains 12 residues. Germline V gives CDR1 MNHEY, CDR2 SMNVEV (reference sequence). Trimming cost V 6 bases and J 5 bases, with 10 bases left between them. CDR3 nucleotide sequence: TGTGCCAGCAGCCCGTACGAGGAGACCCAGTACTTC. This translates into CASSPYEETQYF.

This clonotype was recorded many times. This chain links TRBV11-2 with TRBJ2-3; D tentatively fits TRBD1 or TRBD2 (5 bases each). The germline V gene encodes CDR1 SGHAT and CDR2 FQNNGV. Trimming cost V 5 bases and J 4 bases, with 16 bases left between them. This CDR3 is 15 amino acids long. CDR3 sequence reads: CASSPRRTSSDTQYF. The CDR3 nucleotides read TGTGCCAGCAGCCCCCGGAGGACAAGCTCAGATACGCAGTATTTT.

This clonotype came up many times. The chain recombines TRBV27 with TRBJ2-1, with D tentatively TRBD2 (6 bases). Germline CDR1 MNHEY, CDR2 SMNVEV (reference sequence). V gave up 6 bases and J gave up 8 bases, with 20 bases separating them. The CDR3 is 15 residues long. CDR3 sequence reads: CASSRGKGARDEQFF. Written as DNA, the CDR3 is TGTGCCAGCAGCCGGGGGAAAGGGGCGCGGGATGAGCAGTTCTTC.